Detailed here is one T cell receptor beta chain. Its antigen is as yet unknown. Trimming shortened V by 5 bases and J by 7 bases, and 17 bases separated the two germline ends. Germline CDR1 KGHSH, CDR2 LQKENI. CDR3 size: 14 residues. The sample originates from a study of chemoradiotherapy in HPV16-positive cancers. General study points: HPV-specific T cells were functionally defined from only two HPV16-positive patients. HPV-responsive T-cell expansion during chemoradiotherapy was linked to improved recurrence-free survival in HPV16-positive patients.

Assay used: immunoSEQ multiplex PCR; TCRdb lists only in-frame clones, some missing. This sample has tens of thousands of clones; 90% occur once, and the top ten carry approximately 3.5%. The rearrangement links TRBV18 to TRBJ2-5; D is uncertain. The clonotype comes from a human donor with HPV-associated anogenital cancer. The sequences come from blood, collected from a patient who underwent chemoradiotherapy. CDR3 sequence (DNA): TGTGCCAGCTCATCAACACTTGGGGAAGGGACCCAGTACTTC. Its translation is CASSSTLGEGTQYF.